This is a list of T cell receptor beta chains from one sample in a study of cytomegalovirus exposure and HLA in healthy donors. Repertoires were generated with immunoSEQ multiplex PCR, while TCRdb's copy carries only in-frame clones and drops some. The sample has approximately 170,000 clones, over 60% seen once. The sample was PBMCs. These TCRs come from a woman aged 50 to 65 in good health and CMV-seronegative. Both conserved end residues are part of each CDR3. D genes are given only for firm matches. A row's size may be missing; if present it is once, few, many or a size class.

. | TRBJ1-5 | TRBD1 | TRBV2 | CASSEGQGQGQPQHF | TGTGCCAGCAGTGAAGGACAGGGACAGGGTCAGCCCCAGCATTTT
. | TRBJ2-1 | TRBD2 | TRBV28 | CASSFSGTYNEQFF | TGTGCCAGCAGTTTTAGCGGGACCTACAATGAGCAGTTCTTC
once | TRBJ2-1 | . | TRBV7-2 | CASSFISGPEQFF | TGTGCCAGCAGCTTCATTAGCGGTCCTGAGCAGTTCTTC
. | TRBJ1-1 | . | TRBV2 | CASNRQALKAFF | TGTGCCAGCAATAGGCAGGCGCTAAAAGCTTTCTTT
. | TRBJ2-5 | TRBD2 | TRBV27 | CASSLLAGGPETQYF | TGTGCCAGCAGTTTACTGGCGGGAGGGCCTGAGACCCAGTACTTC
. | TRBJ2-2 | . | TRBV7-2 | CASSLAPRNTGELFF | TGTGCCAGCAGCTTAGCGCCCAGGAACACCGGGGAGCTGTTTTTT
few | TRBJ1-6 | . | TRBV6-5 | CASSYVNSPLHF | TGTGCCAGCAGTTACGTAAATTCACCCCTCCACTTT
. | TRBJ1-2 | . | TRBV28 | CASTMGGDGYTF | TGTGCCAGCACCATGGGAGGGGACGGCTACACCTTC
. | TRBJ2-5 | . | TRBV7-3 | CASSFGPGQETQYF | TGTGCCAGCAGCTTCGGCCCCGGGCAAGAGACCCAGTACTTC
. | TRBJ2-1 | . | TRBV29-1 | CSVPRGGDNEQFF | TGCAGCGTCCCGAGAGGAGGAGACAATGAGCAGTTCTTC
. | TRBJ1-5 | TRBD1 | TRBV28 | CASSSDRGSGQPQHF | TGTGCCAGCAGTTCAGACAGGGGGTCAGGACAGCCCCAGCATTTT
. | TRBJ2-3 | TRBD2 | TRBV5-1 | CASSLDSGGPTDTQYF | TGCGCCAGCAGCTTGGATAGCGGGGGGCCCACAGATACGCAGTATTTT
. | TRBJ2-7 | . | TRBV2 | CASSERQTREQYF | TGTGCCAGCAGTGAACGACAGACGCGCGAGCAGTACTTC
. | TRBJ1-6 | . | TRBV7-9 | CASSLASGGNSPLHF | TGTGCCAGCAGCTTAGCCTCCGGGGGTAATTCACCCCTCCACTTT
. | TRBJ1-1 | TRBD1 | TRBV28 | CASRSDRARAFF | TGTGCCAGCAGATCGGACAGGGCGCGTGCTTTCTTT
. | TRBJ2-3 | TRBD2 | TRBV7-2 | CASSSTSGISTDTQYF | TGTGCCAGCAGCTCGACTAGCGGCATCAGCACAGATACGCAGTATTTT
. | TRBJ2-1 | TRBD1 | TRBV7-9 | CASSLGGQPNEQFF | TGTGCCAGCAGCTTAGGGGGACAGCCGAATGAGCAGTTCTTC
. | TRBJ1-1 | . | TRBV28 | CASSYTGEAFF | TGTGCCAGCAGTTATACAGGGGAAGCTTTCTTT
. | TRBJ1-2 | TRBD1 | TRBV2 | CASSERDRVSYGYTF | TGTGCCAGCAGTGAACGGGACAGGGTTTCCTATGGCTACACCTTC
. | TRBJ1-5 | TRBD1 | TRBV18 | CASSPPQGTGVVQPQHF | TGTGCCAGCTCACCACCGCAAGGGACAGGGGTTGTTCAGCCCCAGCATTTT
. | TRBJ2-3 | TRBD2 | TRBV29-1 | CSGRGGTDTQYF | TGCAGCGGGCGGGGGGGCACAGATACGCAGTATTTT
. | TRBJ1-1 | TRBD1 | TRBV5-8 | CASSLYRGITEAFF | TGTGCCAGCAGCTTATACAGGGGGATCACTGAAGCTTTCTTT
. | TRBJ2-3 | TRBD1 | TRBV25-1 | CASSRQGAVGDTQYF | TGTGCCAGCAGCCGACAGGGGGCCGTGGGAGATACGCAGTATTTT
. | TRBJ1-5 | TRBD1 | TRBV5-4 | CASSFRQGGQPQHF | TGTGCCAGCAGCTTTAGACAGGGCGGTCAGCCCCAGCATTTT
. | TRBJ2-3 | TRBD2 | TRBV5-1 | CASRAGLGSGGTDTQYF | TGCGCCAGCAGGGCAGGTCTGGGGAGCGGGGGCACAGATACGCAGTATTTT
. | TRBJ2-7 | . | TRBV7-8 | CASSLDRVPHEQYF | TGTGCCAGCAGCTTAGACAGGGTCCCCCACGAGCAGTACTTC
. | TRBJ2-7 | TRBD1 | TRBV7-2 | CASRPGQGYEQYF | TGTGCCAGCAGACCCGGACAGGGTTACGAGCAGTACTTC
. | TRBJ2-2 | . | TRBV9 | CASSPLNTGELFF | TGTGCCAGCAGCCCCCTGAACACCGGGGAGCTGTTTTTT
. | TRBJ1-2 | TRBD1 | TRBV6-1 | CASSEWGRAGGVYGYTF | TGTGCCAGCAGTGAATGGGGGAGGGCAGGGGGCGTCTATGGCTACACCTTC
. | TRBJ2-2 | . | TRBV27 | CASSFTIFRMGGELFF | TGTGCCAGCAGTTTTACGATTTTCAGGATGGGCGGGGAGCTGTTTTTT
. | TRBJ1-3 | TRBD1 | TRBV30 | CAWKQGGANGNTIYF | TGTGCCTGGAAACAGGGGGGGGCGAATGGAAACACCATATATTTT